These T cell receptor beta chains were read from a single sample in a study of CD8+ T cells in alopecia areata. Sequenced by immunoSEQ multiplex PCR; TCRdb stores in-frame clones only, minus some. The table has approximately 100,000 clones, under 45% seen once. Sequenced sample: CD4+ T cells sorted from blood. These receptors were taken from a human donor with alopecia areata. Both conserved end residues are trimmed from each CDR3. Each record gives: V gene, J gene, CDR3 protein.

>TRBV6-5|TRBJ2-5
ASSVQGRETQY
>TRBV30|TRBJ2-2
AWSVRHLLDTGELF
>TRBV10-3|TRBJ2-7
AISVEGEQY
>TRBV4-1|TRBJ2-2
ASSQRLGPALGELF
>TRBV29-1|TRBJ2-5
SVGGETQY
>TRBV5-1|TRBJ1-5
ASSFGDPGSNQPQH
>TRBV30|TRBJ2-7
AWRVGIGYEQY
>TRBV30|TRBJ1-2
ARGTVYGYT
>TRBV29-1|TRBJ2-5
SVEDLTSGNQETQY
>TRBV5-4|TRBJ1-6
ASSRGQLNEYSPLH
>TRBV29-1|TRBJ2-5
SLGGQGPETQY
>TRBV29-1|TRBJ1-2
SVERNYGYT
>TRBV18|TRBJ2-5
ASSLSTEQEAQY
>TRBV28|TRBJ1-6
ASRDPNSPLH
>TRBV30|TRBJ1-2
AWSPKGGGYT
>TRBV29-1|TRBJ2-7
SVEPGQGLGEQY
>TRBV29-1|TRBJ1-4
SVEADRFGGEKLF
>TRBV30|TRBJ1-1
AWSARRQGRAEAF
>TRBV29-1|TRBJ2-1
SVDPRQGPKNEQF
>TRBV7-2|TRBJ2-5
ASRSGQRWETQY
>TRBV19|TRBJ2-7
ASTVTGGSYEQY